The clone carrying this TCR beta chain was seen at least ten times. This sample is drawn from a study of regulatory T cells in long-lasting Graves disease. Study background: Antithyroid drug exposure in newly diagnosed Graves' patients had lasted under 3 months.

Libraries of TCR beta came from iRepertoire HTBI primers plus Arm-PCR of CDR3 regions. TCRdb reanalysed the multiplex PCR reads using MiXCR and keeps one entry per CDR3 protein. Found here are approximately 460,000 distinct CDR3 sequences, 16% of them singletons; the top ten hold roughly 10%. Specified time point: newly diagnosed GD, antithyroid drugs for less than 3 months. The TCR library was made from RNA extracted from PBMCs. The V and J ends lost 4 bases and 9 bases respectively, with 10 bases between them. The CDR3 runs 10 residues. Germline-derived CDR1 and CDR2 are DFQATT and SNEGSKA (reference sequence). Another study also made use of these data, one on T cells in Graves' hyperthyroidism and ophthalmopathy. That source reports: Ophthalmopathy was predicted by the model a median of roughly 6.7 months ahead of onset.

The chain joins TRBV20-1 to TRBJ2-7; maybe TRBD1 (6 bases). Here the sequenced sample was peripheral blood mononuclear cells (PBMCs), taken at new diagnosis, from a patient treated with antithyroid drugs. This sequence originates from a woman aged 30 to 39 with Graves disease. The CDR3 DNA reads TGCAGTGCTAACAGGGAGCGGCAGTACTTC. As protein: CSANRERQYF.